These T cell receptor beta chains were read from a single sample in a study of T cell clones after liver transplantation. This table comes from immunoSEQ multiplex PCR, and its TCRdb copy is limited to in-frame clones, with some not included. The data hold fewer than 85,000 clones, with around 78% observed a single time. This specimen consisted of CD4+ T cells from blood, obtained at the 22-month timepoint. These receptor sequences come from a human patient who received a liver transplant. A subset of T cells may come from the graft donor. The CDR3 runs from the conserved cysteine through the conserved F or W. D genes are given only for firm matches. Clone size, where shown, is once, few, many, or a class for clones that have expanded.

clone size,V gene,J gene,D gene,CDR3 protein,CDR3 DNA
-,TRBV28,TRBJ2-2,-,CASSQGGTNTGELFF,TGTGCCAGCTCCCAAGGTGGGACCAACACCGGGGAGCTGTTTTTT
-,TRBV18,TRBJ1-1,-,CASSGADRTPEAFF,TGTGCCAGCTCGGGAGCTGACAGAACTCCTGAAGCTTTCTTT
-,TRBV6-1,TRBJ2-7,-,CASRPGPGTYEQYF,TGTGCCAGCCGTCCGGGGCCAGGAACCTACGAGCAGTACTTC
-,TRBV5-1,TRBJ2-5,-,CASSFGPSQETQYF,TGCGCCAGCAGCTTTGGACCGTCACAAGAGACCCAGTACTTC
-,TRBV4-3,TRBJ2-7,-,CASSQDKVSDEQYF,TGCGCCAGCAGCCAAGATAAGGTCTCGGACGAGCAGTACTTC
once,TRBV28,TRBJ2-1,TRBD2,CASASRLAEQFF,TGTGCCAGCGCATCGCGACTAGCGGAGCAGTTCTTC
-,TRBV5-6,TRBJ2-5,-,CASSFRQTQYF,TGTGCCAGCAGCTTCAGGCAGACCCAGTACTTC
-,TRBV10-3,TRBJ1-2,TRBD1,CAIGDRDGGYTF,TGTGCCATCGGAGACAGGGACGGGGGCTACACCTTC
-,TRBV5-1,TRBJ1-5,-,CASSFDSDQPQHF,TGCGCCAGCAGCTTCGACAGTGATCAGCCCCAGCATTTT
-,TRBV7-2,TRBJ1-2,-,CASSLNRDNGYTF,TGTGCCAGCAGCTTAAACAGGGACAATGGCTACACCTTC
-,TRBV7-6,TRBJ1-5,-,CASSLDPNQPQHF,TGTGCCAGCAGCTTGGACCCTAATCAGCCCCAGCATTTT